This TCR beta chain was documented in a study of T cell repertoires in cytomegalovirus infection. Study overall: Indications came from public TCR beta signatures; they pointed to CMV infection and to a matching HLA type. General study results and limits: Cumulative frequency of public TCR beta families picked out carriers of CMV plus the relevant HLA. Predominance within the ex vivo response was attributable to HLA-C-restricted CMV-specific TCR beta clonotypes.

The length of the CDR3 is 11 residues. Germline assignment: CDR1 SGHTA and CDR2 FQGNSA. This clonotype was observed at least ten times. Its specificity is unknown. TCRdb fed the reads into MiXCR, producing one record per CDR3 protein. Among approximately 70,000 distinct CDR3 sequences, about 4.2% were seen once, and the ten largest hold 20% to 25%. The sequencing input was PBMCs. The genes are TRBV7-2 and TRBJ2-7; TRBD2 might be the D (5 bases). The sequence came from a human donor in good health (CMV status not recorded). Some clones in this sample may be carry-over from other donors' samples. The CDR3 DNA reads TGTGCAGAGGGAAGAGGTACCGAGCAGTACTTC. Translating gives CAEGRGTEQYF. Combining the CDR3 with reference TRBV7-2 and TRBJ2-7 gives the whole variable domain GAGVSQSPSNKVTEKGKDVELRCDPISGHTALYWYRQSLGQGLEFLIYFQGNSAPDKSGLPSDRFSAERTGGSVSTLTIQRTQQEDSAVYLCAEGRGTEQYFGPGTRLTVT.